These 22 T cell receptor beta chains share one sample of origin, sequenced in a study of technical replicates of blood from several donors. Produced via immunoSEQ multiplex PCR; TCRdb's table is partial and in-frame only. The data contain approximately 50,000 clones, about 86% of them singletons. The sequenced sample consisted of PBMCs. The source of these receptors is a human donor in good health. Some clones in this sample may be carry-over from other donors' samples.

This clone occurred once. The rearrangement uses TRBV7-3 and TRBJ2-1; 7 bases agree with TRBD2. The V segment lost 5 bases and the J segment 0 bases; nucleotides outside the gene matches: 7. CDR1 is SGHTA and CDR2 is FQGTGA in the germline V gene. The CDR3 contains 16 residues. CDR3 coding DNA: TGTGCCAGCAGCCTTAGTCTAGCGGCCTCCTACAATGAGCAGTTCTTC. This codes for CASSLSLAASYNEQFF.

The J gene is TRBJ1-5, the V gene TRBV6-1; D possibly corresponds to TRBD1 (5 bases). The V gene's germline CDR1 is MNHNS and CDR2 SASEGT. CDR3 length: 17 residues. V was trimmed by 2 bases and J by 4 bases, leaving 18 bases between them. Here the CDR3 DNA reads TGTGCCAGCAGTGAAACGGTTGGGGGGAGGGGAAATCAGCCCCAGCATTTT. Translated: CASSETVGGRGNQPQHF.

CDR3 DNA: TGTGCCAGCAGCTCGGGACAGGGTAGGACCGGGGAGCTGTTTTTT. Protein sequence: CASSSGQGRTGELFF. The chain links TRBV5-5 to TRBJ2-2; 9 bases map to TRBD1. The V segment lost 3 bases and the J segment 5 bases; nucleotides outside the gene matches: 5. Germline V lookup: CDR1 SGHKS, CDR2 YYEKEE (reference sequence). The CDR3 consists of 15 residues.

The rearrangement links TRBV7-3 to TRBJ2-1, with a weak D call TRBD2 (5 bases). Trimming removed 5 bases at V and 8 bases at J, with 16 bases between. The CDR3 extends over 14 amino acids. CDR1 SGHTA and CDR2 FQGTGA come from the germline V gene. In DNA, the CDR3 is TGTGCCAGCAGCCCCAATACTAGGTCCGATGAGCAGTTCTTC. Its translation: CASSPNTRSDEQFF.

The rearrangement uses TRBV5-4 and TRBJ1-4, with D uncertain. V dropped 3 bases and J dropped 0 bases, with 12 bases sitting between them. The CDR3 totals 16 residues. CDR1 and CDR2 from the germline V gene are SGHNT and YYREEE (reference sequence). The CDR3 here is CASSSGLTTTNEKLFF. The DNA for the CDR3 is TGTGCCAGCAGCTCCGGACTGACCACAACTAATGAAAAACTGTTTTTT. The complete variable domain, with remaining parts taken from reference TRBV5-4 and TRBJ1-4, reads ETGVTQSPTHLIKTRGQQVTLRCSSQSGHNTVSWYQQALGQGPQFIFQYYREEENGRGNFPPRFSGLQFPNYSSELNVNALELDDSALYLCASSSGLTTTNEKLFFGSGTQLSVL.

This sequence joins TRBV5-6 and TRBJ1-3; D is undetermined. The V gene lost 2 bases and the J gene lost 2 bases, with 8 bases spanning the gap. The germline V gene has CDR1 SGHDT and CDR2 YYEEEE. This CDR3 has 14 residues. Written as DNA, the CDR3 is TGTGCCAGCAGCTTTGAGCGAGCTGGAAACACCATATATTTT. As protein: CASSFERAGNTIYF.

The chain joins TRBV7-6 to TRBJ1-3, with 7 bases matching TRBD1. This CDR3 comprises 16 residues. V lost 0 bases and J lost 2; bases outside the gene matches: 4. From germline, CDR1 is SGHVS and CDR2 FNYEAQ. The CDR3 protein is CASSLAGQGAGNTIYF. The CDR3 nucleotides read TGTGCCAGCAGCTTAGCGGGGCAGGGGGCTGGAAACACCATATATTTT.

The chain recombines TRBV11-2 with TRBJ2-3; D unclear. The germline CDR1 and CDR2 sequences are SGHAT and FQNNGV. V was pared by 7 bases and J by 4 bases, with 15 bases between. There are 14 residues in the CDR3. CDR3 nucleotides: TGTGCCAGCACCCCCCCGAGTACCCCAGATACGCAGTATTTT. Its protein product is CASTPPSTPDTQYF.

This chain connects TRBV7-2 to TRBJ2-7; D unresolved. The CDR3 loop spans 12 amino acids. The germline V gene encodes CDR1 SGHTA and CDR2 FQGNSA. With 4 bases removed from V and 3 bases from J, the gap between germline ends came to 7 bases. This CDR3 reads CASSSTGYEQYF. CDR3 DNA: TGTGCCAGCAGCTCGACGGGCTACGAGCAGTACTTC.

The chain joins TRBV18 to TRBJ2-5, with D perhaps matching TRBD2 (5 bases). This CDR3 comprises 16 residues. Germline V gives CDR1 KGHSH, CDR2 LQKENI. Trimming removed 3 bases from V and 2 bases from J, with 16 bases in between. The CDR3 DNA is TGTGCCAGCTCACCTCAGCCTCGGGGTTCACAAGAGACCCAGTACTTC. It codes for CASSPQPRGSQETQYF. The full variable domain, rest sourced from reference TRBV18 and TRBJ2-5, is NAGVMQNPRHLVRRRGQEARLRCSPMKGHSHVYWYRQLPEEGLKFMVYLQKENIIDESGMPKERFSAEFPKEGPSILRIQQVVRGDSAAYFCASSPQPRGSQETQYFGPGTRLLVL.

The gene calls are TRBV7-8 and TRBJ1-6, with TRBD1 matching over 7 bases. After removal of 5 bases from V and 7 bases from J, the junction contained 8 bases not matched to a gene. From germline, CDR1 is SGHVS and CDR2 FQNEAQ. The CDR3 spans 15 residues. CDR3 protein: CASSLTGEGNSPLHF. The DNA of the CDR3 is TGTGCCAGCAGCCTCACAGGGGAAGGAAATTCACCCCTCCACTTT.

Only a few counts were recorded for this clone. The chain combines TRBV7-9 with TRBJ2-2; perhaps TRBD2 as D (5 bases). The CDR3 loop spans 12 amino acids. V was clipped by 7 bases and J by 6 bases, with 9 bases between them. Germline assignment: CDR1 SEHNR and CDR2 FQNEAQ (reference sequence). This chain's CDR3 is CASNVRAGELFF. CDR3 DNA sequence: TGTGCCAGCAATGTGAGGGCCGGGGAGCTGTTTTTT.

The chain joins TRBV6-5 to TRBJ1-1; D call uncertain. Trimming removed 2 bases from V and 7 bases from J, with 17 bases in between. Germline CDR1 and CDR2: MNHEY and SVGAGI. CDR3 length: 15 residues. CDR3 protein: CASSYVVGGPGEAFF. The CDR3 DNA sequence: TGTGCCAGCAGTTACGTGGTTGGAGGGCCCGGTGAAGCTTTCTTT.

The chain has TRBV6-5 and TRBJ2-1; 10 bases agree with TRBD2. J lost 7 bases, V lost 5 bases, and 2 bases had no gene match. The CDR3 is 13 residues long. CDR1 and CDR2 (germline): MNHEY, SVGAGI. The CDR3, as DNA: TGTGCCAGCAGTAGCGGGAGGGCGAATGAGCAGTTCTTC. The encoded protein is CASSSGRANEQFF.

This clone was seen a single time. The CDR3 protein is CAWSVSNEQYF. In nucleotides, the CDR3 is TGTGCCTGGAGTGTGAGTAACGAGCAGTACTTC. The rearrangement joins TRBV30 to TRBJ2-7; the D is unclear. The CDR3 is 11 residues long. V was trimmed by 0 bases and J by 5 bases, leaving 5 bases between them. The germline CDR1 and CDR2 sequences are GTSNPN and SVGIG (reference sequence).

The rearrangement joins TRBV27 to TRBJ2-5; TRBD2 aligns across 11 bases. The CDR3 loop spans 15 amino acids. The germline CDR1 and CDR2 sequences are MNHEY and SMNVEV (reference sequence). V gave up 5 bases and J gave up 5 bases; unmatched junction bases: 7. The CDR3 is CASSPGLAVVETQYF. The CDR3 DNA reads TGTGCCAGCAGTCCGGGACTAGCGGTGGTTGAGACCCAGTACTTC.

The J gene is TRBJ1-5, the V gene TRBV18; 9 bases are a match to TRBD1. J lost 11 bases, V lost 6 bases, and 8 bases had no gene match. Germline CDR1 and CDR2: KGHSH and LQKENI. CDR3 length equals 13 residues. The CDR3 reads CASSPGQGSAQHF. Written as DNA, the CDR3 is TGTGCCAGCTCCCCGGGACAGGGTAGCGCCCAGCATTTT. Complete variable domain (other parts from reference TRBV18 and TRBJ1-5): NAGVMQNPRHLVRRRGQEARLRCSPMKGHSHVYWYRQLPEEGLKFMVYLQKENIIDESGMPKERFSAEFPKEGPSILRIQQVVRGDSAAYFCASSPGQGSAQHFGDGTRLSIL.

The chain links TRBV4-2 to TRBJ2-2; 9 bases fit TRBD2. The CDR3 has 17 residues. Germline lookup yields CDR1 LGHNA and CDR2 YNFKEQ. V lost 0 bases and J lost 4; bases outside the gene matches: 6. CDR3 DNA sequence: TGTGCCAGCAGCCAAGATCCGGCGGGGGGGAGCACCGGGGAGCTGTTTTTT. Protein: CASSQDPAGGSTGELFF.

The rearrangement joins TRBV10-2 to TRBJ1-1; 8 bases match TRBD1. With V trimmed by 8 bases and J by 3 bases, 8 bases remained unmatched. This CDR3 has 14 amino acids. The V gene's germline CDR1 is WSHSY and CDR2 SAAADI. The DNA for the CDR3 is TGCGCCAGCTCTAAGACAGGGGTTTACACTGAAGCTTTCTTT. It is translated as CASSKTGVYTEAFF.

The chain combines TRBV5-1 with TRBJ1-1; 7 bases align to TRBD1. Germline V gene sequence: CDR1 SGHRS, CDR2 YFSETQ. Trimming at V came to 4 bases and at J to 5 bases, leaving 5 bases not matched to a gene. The CDR3 has 13 amino acids. The CDR3 protein is CASSTQGGTEAFF. The CDR3 bases are TGCGCCAGCAGCACTCAGGGGGGAACTGAAGCTTTCTTT.

V is TRBV7-8 and J is TRBJ2-3, with 14 bases lining up with TRBD2. This CDR3 region has 18 residues. The germline CDR1 and CDR2 sequences are SGHVS and FQNEAQ. V was pared by 5 bases and J by 1 base, with 8 bases of the junction left unmatched. The CDR3 region has the DNA TGTGCCAGCAGCCCTAGACTAGCGGGGGGGCTGGGCACAGATACGCAGTATTTT. This encodes CASSPRLAGGLGTDTQYF.

This chain uses TRBV29-1 with TRBJ2-3; 8 nucleotides agree with TRBD1. This CDR3 is 15 amino acids long. V shed 2 bases, J shed 10 bases, and the junction held 14 bases outside the gene matches. Germline loops: CDR1 SQVTM, CDR2 ANQGSEA. CDR3 coding DNA: TGCAGCGTTGAAACATCCGGGACAGGTAGCTCAGCGCAGTATTTT. Its protein product is CSVETSGTGSSAQYF.